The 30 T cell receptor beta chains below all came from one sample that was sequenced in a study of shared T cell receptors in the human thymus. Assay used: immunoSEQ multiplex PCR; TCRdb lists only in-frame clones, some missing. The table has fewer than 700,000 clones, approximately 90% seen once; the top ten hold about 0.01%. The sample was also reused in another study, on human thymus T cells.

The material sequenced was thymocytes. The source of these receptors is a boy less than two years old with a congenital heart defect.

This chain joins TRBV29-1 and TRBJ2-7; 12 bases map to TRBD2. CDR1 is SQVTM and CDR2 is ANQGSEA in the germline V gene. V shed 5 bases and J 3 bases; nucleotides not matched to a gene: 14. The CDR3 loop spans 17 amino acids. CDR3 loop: CSVIRGLAGAGVYEQYF. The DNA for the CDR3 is TGCAGCGTTATCCGGGGACTAGCGGGCGCCGGGGTCTACGAGCAGTACTTC.

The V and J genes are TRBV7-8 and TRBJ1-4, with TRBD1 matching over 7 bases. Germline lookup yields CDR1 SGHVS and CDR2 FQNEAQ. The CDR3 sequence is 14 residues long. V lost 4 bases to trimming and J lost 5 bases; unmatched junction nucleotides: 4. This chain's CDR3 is CASSSTGPNEKLFF. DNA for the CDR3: TGTGCCAGCAGCTCGACAGGGCCGAATGAAAAACTGTTTTTT. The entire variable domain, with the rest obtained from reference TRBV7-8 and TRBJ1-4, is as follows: GAGVSQSPRYKVAKRGQDVALRCDPISGHVSLFWYQQALGQGPEFLTYFQNEAQLDKSGLPSDRFFAERPEGSVSTLKIQRTQQEDSAVYLCASSSTGPNEKLFFGSGTQLSVL.

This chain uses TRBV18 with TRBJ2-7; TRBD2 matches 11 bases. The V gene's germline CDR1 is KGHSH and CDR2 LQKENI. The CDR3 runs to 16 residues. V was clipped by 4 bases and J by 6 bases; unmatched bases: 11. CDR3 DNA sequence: TGTGCCAGCTCACGAACTAGCGGGAGAAGGAACTGCGAGCAGTACTTC. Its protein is CASSRTSGRRNCEQYF. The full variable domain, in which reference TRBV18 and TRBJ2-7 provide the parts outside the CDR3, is NAGVMQNPRHLVRRRGQEARLRCSPMKGHSHVYWYRQLPEEGLKFMVYLQKENIIDESGMPKERFSAEFPKEGPSILRIQQVVRGDSAAYFCASSRTSGRRNCEQYFGPGTRLTVT.

CDR3 region: CASSEVQGAVGEQFF. In nucleotides, the CDR3 is TGTGCCAGCAGTGAAGTGCAGGGGGCGGTGGGTGAGCAGTTCTTC. The chain employs TRBV25-1 and TRBJ2-1; 8 bases are shared with TRBD1. CDR3 length: 15 amino acids. After removal of 2 bases from V and 9 bases from J, the junction contained 9 bases not matched to a gene. Germline V lookup: CDR1 MGHDK, CDR2 SYGVNS.

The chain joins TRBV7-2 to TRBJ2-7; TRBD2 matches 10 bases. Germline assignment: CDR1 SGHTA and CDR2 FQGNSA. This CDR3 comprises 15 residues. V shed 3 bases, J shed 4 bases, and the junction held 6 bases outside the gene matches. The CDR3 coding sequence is TGTGCCAGCAGCTTGTTAGCGGGAGGTATGTACGAGCAGTACTTC. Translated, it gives CASSLLAGGMYEQYF.

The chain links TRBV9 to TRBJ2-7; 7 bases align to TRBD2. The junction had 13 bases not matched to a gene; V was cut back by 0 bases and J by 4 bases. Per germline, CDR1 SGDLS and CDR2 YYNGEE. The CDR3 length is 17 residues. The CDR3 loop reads CASSVEGRREGLYEQYF. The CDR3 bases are TGTGCCAGCAGCGTAGAGGGTAGGAGGGAGGGTTTATACGAGCAGTACTTC. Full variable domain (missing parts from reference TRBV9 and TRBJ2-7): DSGVTQTPKHLITATGQRVTLRCSPRSGDLSVYWYQQSLDQGLQFLIQYYNGEERAKGNILERFSAQQFPDLHSELNLSSLELGDSALYFCASSVEGRREGLYEQYFGPGTRLTVT.

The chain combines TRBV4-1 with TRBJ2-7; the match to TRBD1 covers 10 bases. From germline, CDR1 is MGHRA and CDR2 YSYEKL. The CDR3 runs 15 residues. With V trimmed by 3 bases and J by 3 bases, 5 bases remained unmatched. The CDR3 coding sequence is TGCGCCAGCAGCCACTCCGGGACAGGGGTCTACGAGCAGTACTTC. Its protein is CASSHSGTGVYEQYF.

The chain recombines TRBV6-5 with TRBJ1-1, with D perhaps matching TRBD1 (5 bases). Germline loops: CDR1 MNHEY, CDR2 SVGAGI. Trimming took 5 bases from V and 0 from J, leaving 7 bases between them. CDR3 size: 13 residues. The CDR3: CASSLQVNTEAFF. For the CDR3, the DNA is TGTGCCAGCAGTCTACAGGTGAACACTGAAGCTTTCTTT.

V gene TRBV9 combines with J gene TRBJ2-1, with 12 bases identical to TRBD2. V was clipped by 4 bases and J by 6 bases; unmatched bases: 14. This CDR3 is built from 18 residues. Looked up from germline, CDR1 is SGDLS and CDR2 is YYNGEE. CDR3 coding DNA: TGTGCCAGCAGCCTGTCCACGTATCTAGCGGGAGGGCCCAATGAGCAGTTCTTC. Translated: CASSLSTYLAGGPNEQFF.

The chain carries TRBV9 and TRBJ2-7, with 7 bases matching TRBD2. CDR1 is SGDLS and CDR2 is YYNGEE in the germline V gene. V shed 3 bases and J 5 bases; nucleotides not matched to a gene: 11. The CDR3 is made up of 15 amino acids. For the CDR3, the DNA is TGTGCCAGCAGCGCCTTCAGCGGGGCGGGCGACGAGCAGTACTTC. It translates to CASSAFSGAGDEQYF.

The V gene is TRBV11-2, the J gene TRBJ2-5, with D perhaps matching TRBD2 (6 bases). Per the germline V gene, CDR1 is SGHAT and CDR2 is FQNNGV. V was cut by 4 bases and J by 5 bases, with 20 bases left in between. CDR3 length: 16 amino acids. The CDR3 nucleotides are TGTGCCAGCAGCTCAGTCCGGGACTGGCTACGGGAGACCCAGTACTTC. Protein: CASSSVRDWLRETQYF.

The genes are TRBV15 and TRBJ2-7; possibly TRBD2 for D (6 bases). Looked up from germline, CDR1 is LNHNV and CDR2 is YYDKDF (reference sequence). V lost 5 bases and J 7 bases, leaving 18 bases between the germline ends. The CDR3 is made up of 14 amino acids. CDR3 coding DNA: TGTGCCACCAGCGCCCTCGGGAGACGAGGGGAGCAGTACTTC. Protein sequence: CATSALGRRGEQYF.

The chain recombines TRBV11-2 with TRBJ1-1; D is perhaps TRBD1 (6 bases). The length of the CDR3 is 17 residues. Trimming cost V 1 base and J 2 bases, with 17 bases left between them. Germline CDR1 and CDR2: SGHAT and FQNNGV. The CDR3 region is CASSLVYGGQLNTEAFF. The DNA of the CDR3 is TGTGCCAGCAGCTTAGTGTACGGAGGACAGCTAAACACTGAAGCTTTCTTT. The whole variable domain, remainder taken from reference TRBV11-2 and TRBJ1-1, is EAGVAQSPRYKIIEKRQSVAFWCNPISGHATLYWYQQILGQGPKLLIQFQNNGVVDDSQLPKDRFSAERLKGVDSTLKIQPAKLEDSAVYLCASSLVYGGQLNTEAFFGQGTRLTVV.

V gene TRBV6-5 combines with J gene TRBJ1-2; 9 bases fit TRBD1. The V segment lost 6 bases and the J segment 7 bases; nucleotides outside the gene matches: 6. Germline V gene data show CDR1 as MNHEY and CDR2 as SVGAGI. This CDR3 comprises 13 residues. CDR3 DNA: TGTGCCAGCAGGGAACAGGACAGGGGTGGCTACACCTTC. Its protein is CASREQDRGGYTF.

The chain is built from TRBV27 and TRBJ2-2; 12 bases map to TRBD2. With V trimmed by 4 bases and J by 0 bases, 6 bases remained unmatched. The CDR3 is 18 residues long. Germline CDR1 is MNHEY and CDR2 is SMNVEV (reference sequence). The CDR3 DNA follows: TGTGCCAGCAGTTGGGGGACTAGCGGGCGCACGAACACCGGGGAGCTGTTTTTT. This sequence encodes CASSWGTSGRTNTGELFF.

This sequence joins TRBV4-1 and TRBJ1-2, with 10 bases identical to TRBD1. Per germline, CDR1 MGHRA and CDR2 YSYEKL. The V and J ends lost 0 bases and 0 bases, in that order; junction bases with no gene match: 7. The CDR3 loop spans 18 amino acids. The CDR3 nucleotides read TGCGCCAGCAGCCAAGATACGGGACAGGGGCTCACTAACTATGGCTACACCTTC. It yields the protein CASSQDTGQGLTNYGYTF.

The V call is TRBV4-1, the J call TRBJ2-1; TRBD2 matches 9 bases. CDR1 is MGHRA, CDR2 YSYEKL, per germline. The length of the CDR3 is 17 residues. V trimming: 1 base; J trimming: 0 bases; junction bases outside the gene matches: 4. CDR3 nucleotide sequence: TGCGCCAGCAGCCAAGTTGCTAGCGGGATCTCCTACAATGAGCAGTTCTTC. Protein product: CASSQVASGISYNEQFF.

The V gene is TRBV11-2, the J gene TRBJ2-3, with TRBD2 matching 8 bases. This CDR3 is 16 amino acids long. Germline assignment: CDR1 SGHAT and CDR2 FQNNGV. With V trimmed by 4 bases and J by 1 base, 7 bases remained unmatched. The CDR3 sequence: CASSYPSGPGTDTQYF. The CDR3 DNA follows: TGTGCCAGCAGCTACCCTAGCGGGCCCGGCACAGATACGCAGTATTTT. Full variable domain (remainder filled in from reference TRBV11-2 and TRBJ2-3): EAGVAQSPRYKIIEKRQSVAFWCNPISGHATLYWYQQILGQGPKLLIQFQNNGVVDDSQLPKDRFSAERLKGVDSTLKIQPAKLEDSAVYLCASSYPSGPGTDTQYFGPGTRLTVL.

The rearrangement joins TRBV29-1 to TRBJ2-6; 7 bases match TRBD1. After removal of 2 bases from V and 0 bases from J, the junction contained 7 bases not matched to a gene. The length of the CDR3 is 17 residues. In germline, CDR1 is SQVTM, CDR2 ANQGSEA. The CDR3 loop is CSVEWGTANSGANVLTF. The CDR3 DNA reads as TGCAGCGTTGAATGGGGGACAGCCAACTCTGGGGCCAACGTCCTGACTTTC.

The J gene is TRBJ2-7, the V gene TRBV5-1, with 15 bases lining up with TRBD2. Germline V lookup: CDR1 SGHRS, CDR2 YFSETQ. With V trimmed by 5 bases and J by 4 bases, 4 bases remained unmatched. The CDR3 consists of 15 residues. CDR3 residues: CASRIGLAGGYEQYF. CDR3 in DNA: TGCGCCAGCAGGATCGGACTAGCGGGAGGGTACGAGCAGTACTTC.

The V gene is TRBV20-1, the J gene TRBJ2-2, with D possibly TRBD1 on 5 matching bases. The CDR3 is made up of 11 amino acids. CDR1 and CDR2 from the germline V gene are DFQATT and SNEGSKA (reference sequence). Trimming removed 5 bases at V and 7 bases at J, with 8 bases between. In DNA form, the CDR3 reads TGCAGTGCTGGGGCGAACGGGGAGCTGTTTTTT. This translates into CSAGANGELFF.

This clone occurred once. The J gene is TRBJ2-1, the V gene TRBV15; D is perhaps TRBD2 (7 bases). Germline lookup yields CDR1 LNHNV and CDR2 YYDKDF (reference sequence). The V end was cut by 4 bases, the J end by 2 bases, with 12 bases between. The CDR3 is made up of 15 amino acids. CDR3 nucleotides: TGTGCCACCAGCACCCACGGGGGGCCCTACAATGAGCAGTTCTTC. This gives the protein CATSTHGGPYNEQFF.

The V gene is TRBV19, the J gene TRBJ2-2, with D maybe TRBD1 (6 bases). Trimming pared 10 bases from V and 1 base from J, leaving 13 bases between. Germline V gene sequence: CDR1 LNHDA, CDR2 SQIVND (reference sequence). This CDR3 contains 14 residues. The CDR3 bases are TGTGCCACCGAATGCAGGGGGAACACCGGGGAGCTGTTTTTT. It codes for CATECRGNTGELFF.

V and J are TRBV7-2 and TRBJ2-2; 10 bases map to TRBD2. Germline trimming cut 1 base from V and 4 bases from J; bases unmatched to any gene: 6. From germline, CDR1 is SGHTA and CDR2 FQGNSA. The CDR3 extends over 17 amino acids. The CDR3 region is CASSLDISGRPTGELFF. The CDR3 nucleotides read TGTGCCAGCAGCTTAGATATTAGCGGGAGGCCCACCGGGGAGCTGTTTTTT.

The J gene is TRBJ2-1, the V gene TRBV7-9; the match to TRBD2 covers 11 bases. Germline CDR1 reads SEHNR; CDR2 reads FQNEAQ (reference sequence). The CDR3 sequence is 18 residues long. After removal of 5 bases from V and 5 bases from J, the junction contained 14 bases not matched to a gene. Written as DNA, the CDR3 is TGTGCCAGCAGCCCTTGGGGTAGCGGGAGGGCCTCGGACAATGAGCAGTTCTTC. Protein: CASSPWGSGRASDNEQFF.

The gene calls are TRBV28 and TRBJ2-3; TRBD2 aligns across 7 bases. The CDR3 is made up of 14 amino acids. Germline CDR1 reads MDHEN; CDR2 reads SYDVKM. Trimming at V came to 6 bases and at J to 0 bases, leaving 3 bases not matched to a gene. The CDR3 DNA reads TGTGCCAGCAGGGAGCGGGGAAGCACAGATACGCAGTATTTT. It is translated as CASRERGSTDTQYF.

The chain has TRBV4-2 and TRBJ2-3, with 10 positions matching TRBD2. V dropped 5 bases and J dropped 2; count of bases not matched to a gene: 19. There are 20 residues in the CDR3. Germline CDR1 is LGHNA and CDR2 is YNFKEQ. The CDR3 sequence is CASSAPTGASGSPATDTQYF. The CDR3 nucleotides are TGTGCCAGCAGCGCCCCCACCGGGGCTAGCGGGAGTCCGGCCACAGATACGCAGTATTTT.

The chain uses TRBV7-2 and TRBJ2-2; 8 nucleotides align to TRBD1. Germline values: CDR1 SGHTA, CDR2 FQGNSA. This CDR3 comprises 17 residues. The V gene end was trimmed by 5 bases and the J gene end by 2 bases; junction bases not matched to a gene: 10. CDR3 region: CASSKPVGQVNTGELFF. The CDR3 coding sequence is TGTGCCAGCAGCAAACCCGTGGGACAGGTCAACACCGGGGAGCTGTTTTTT.

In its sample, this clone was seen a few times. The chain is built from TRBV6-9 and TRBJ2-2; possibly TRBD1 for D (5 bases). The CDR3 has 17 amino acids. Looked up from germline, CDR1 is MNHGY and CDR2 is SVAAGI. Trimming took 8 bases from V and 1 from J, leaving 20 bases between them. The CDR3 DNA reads TGTGCCAGCCGTCTCACTTGGGCAGGGAAGAACACCGGGGAGCTGTTTTTT. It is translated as CASRLTWAGKNTGELFF.

CDR3 DNA: TGTGCCACCTCCACAGGGAACAGGGTGGACGAGCAGTACTTC. This sequence encodes CATSTGNRVDEQYF. The chain has TRBV15 and TRBJ2-7; D possibly corresponds to TRBD1 (6 bases). From germline, CDR1 is LNHNV and CDR2 YYDKDF (reference sequence). Between the trimmed V and J ends, which lost 8 bases and 5 bases, there was a span of 19 bases. The CDR3 runs to 14 residues.